This T cell receptor (beta chain) was profiled in a study of T cells in Graves' hyperthyroidism and ophthalmopathy. General study points: The model foresaw ophthalmopathy a median approximately 6.1 months prior to onset.

TCR beta CDR3 region amplification was performed from RNA transcripts. First-round RT-PCR targeting the TCR CDR3 was performed with the HTBI primer set. MiXCR, applied by TCRdb to the multiplex PCR reads, yields one record per CDR3 protein. The sample holds under 250,000 distinct CDR3 sequences, about a sixth seen once. Of note for this clonotype: The antigen remains unidentified. Since no conserved phenylalanine or tryptophan closes the CDR3, a read error is the likely cause.

Uncontrolled infection, other autoimmune disease, pregnancy or lactation excluded patients. Sequenced input: blood. This clonotype was sampled from a woman between 45 and 65 years old with Graves' hyperthyroidism.

For the CDR3, the DNA is TGTGCCATCAGTGAGTCTAGGGATTCCTACGAGCAGTACTCC. This codes for CAISESRDSYEQYS. The rearrangement links TRBV10-3 to TRBJ2-7; D is uncertain. In germline, CDR1 is ENHRY, CDR2 SYGVKD. Trimming took 0 bases from V and 1 from J, leaving 7 bases between them. The CDR3 runs to 14 residues.